This passage covers 32 T cell receptor beta chains from one sample sequenced in a study of blood T cell repertoires in COVID-19. Generated by immunoSEQ multiplex PCR, the TCRdb table keeps only in-frame clones and is missing some. The data hold tens of thousands of clones, with approximately 90% observed a single time. Input material: peripheral blood. Every receptor here comes from a woman older than 75 with active COVID-19.

The chain uses TRBV29-1 and TRBJ2-1; possible D gene TRBD1, 7 bases. The germline CDR1 and CDR2 sequences are SQVTM and ANQGSEA. V was pared by 7 bases and J by 4 bases, with 17 bases between. The CDR3 extends over 14 amino acids. The CDR3 is CSAQQGGRYNEQFF. The CDR3 bases are TGCAGCGCCCAGCAGGGGGGAAGATACAATGAGCAGTTCTTC.

This clone has just a few counts. This chain connects TRBV9 to TRBJ1-3; D call uncertain. V lost 4 bases and J 0 bases, leaving 14 bases between the germline ends. The CDR3 extends over 16 amino acids. Germline CDR1 SGDLS, CDR2 YYNGEE. The CDR3 DNA follows: TGTGCCAGCAGCCCTGGAGGATCTGGCTCTGGAAACACCATATATTTT. It encodes CASSPGGSGSGNTIYF. The complete variable domain, with remaining parts taken from reference TRBV9 and TRBJ1-3, reads DSGVTQTPKHLITATGQRVTLRCSPRSGDLSVYWYQQSLDQGLQFLIQYYNGEERAKGNILERFSAQQFPDLHSELNLSSLELGDSALYFCASSPGGSGSGNTIYFGEGSWLTVV.

Only a few counts were recorded for this clone. V usage is TRBV7-3 and J usage is TRBJ2-1; 10 bases fit TRBD2. Germline CDR1 reads SGHTA; CDR2 reads FQGTGA. V lost 5 bases, J lost 6 bases, and 4 bases stayed unmatched. The CDR3 length is 14 residues. The CDR3 nucleotides are TGTGCCAGCAGCCCGGGACTAGCGTCCAATGAGCAGTTCTTC. Amino acids: CASSPGLASNEQFF.

The chain recombines TRBV2 with TRBJ1-2, with D tentatively TRBD1 (6 bases). Between the trimmed V and J ends, which lost 6 bases and 4 bases, there was a span of 18 bases. Per the germline V gene, CDR1 is SNHLY and CDR2 is FYNNEI. The CDR3 totals 15 residues. CDR3 DNA: TGTGCCAGCAGATCAGACAGGTCGCTGGGCTATGGCTACACCTTC. Its translation is CASRSDRSLGYGYTF.

This chain links TRBV7-9 with TRBJ2-3, with 9 bases aligning to TRBD1. J lost 2 bases, V lost 5 bases, and 5 bases had no gene match. The length of the CDR3 is 15 residues. Germline V gene sequence: CDR1 SEHNR, CDR2 FQNEAQ (reference sequence). In nucleotides, the CDR3 is TGTGCCAGCAGCCCACAGGGGGCGGCCACAGATACGCAGTATTTT. Its protein product is CASSPQGAATDTQYF.

The chain couples TRBV6-6 to TRBJ2-3; TRBD2 aligns across 12 bases. The CDR3 consists of 16 residues. Losses at the gene ends were 6 bases for V and 0 bases for J; bases not matched to a gene: 4. Germline CDR1 MNHNY, CDR2 SVGAGI (reference sequence). DNA for the CDR3: TGTGCCAGCAGCCGTGGACTAGCGGGAAGCACAGATACGCAGTATTTT. Its translation: CASSRGLAGSTDTQYF.

This sequence joins TRBV6-4 and TRBJ2-1; 10 bases agree with TRBD2. V was clipped by 4 bases and J by 3 bases; unmatched bases: 3. The CDR3 is 15 residues long. The germline CDR1 and CDR2 sequences are MRHNA and SNTAGT. CDR3 in DNA: TGTGCCAGCAGTGTTGGACTAGCGGACTACAATGAGCAGTTCTTC. Amino acids: CASSVGLADYNEQFF.

This clone appeared a few times. The V gene is TRBV4-3, the J gene TRBJ2-1; 8 bases are shared with TRBD1. V shed 0 bases and J 2 bases; nucleotides not matched to a gene: 6. Germline V gene data show CDR1 as LGHNA and CDR2 as YSLEER. The CDR3 runs to 17 residues. The CDR3 sequence is CASSQDHTGGTYNEQFF. CDR3 sequence (DNA): TGCGCCAGCAGCCAAGATCACACAGGGGGAACCTACAATGAGCAGTTCTTC.

The chain combines TRBV27 with TRBJ2-7; 10 bases map to TRBD2. The germline CDR1 and CDR2 sequences are MNHEY and SMNVEV (reference sequence). This CDR3 is built from 15 residues. V trimming: 5 bases; J trimming: 5 bases; junction bases outside the gene matches: 9. CDR3 residues: CASSPWTSGGHEQYF. DNA for the CDR3: TGTGCCAGCAGTCCTTGGACTAGCGGAGGGCACGAGCAGTACTTC.

The V call is TRBV6-5, the J call TRBJ1-6, with TRBD1 matching 7 bases. This CDR3 is 15 amino acids long. The V gene's germline CDR1 is MNHEY and CDR2 SVGAGI. The trim removed 11 bases at V and 0 bases at J, leaving 7 bases unmatched. DNA of the CDR3: TGTGCCTCCGGGACAGCGAGCTCCTATAATTCACCCCTCCACTTT. Translating it yields CASGTASSYNSPLHF.

This clone was counted between two and nine times. The genes are TRBV9 and TRBJ2-2, with TRBD2 matching 15 bases. This CDR3 spans 18 amino acids. CDR1 and CDR2 (germline): SGDLS, YYNGEE. Trimming took 4 bases from V and 4 from J; bases not matched to a gene: 8. The CDR3 sequence is CASSYGLAGGPGTGELFF. The CDR3 bases are TGTGCCAGCAGCTACGGACTAGCGGGAGGGCCGGGCACCGGGGAGCTGTTTTTT. Based on the CDR3 plus reference TRBV9 and TRBJ2-2, the full variable domain is DSGVTQTPKHLITATGQRVTLRCSPRSGDLSVYWYQQSLDQGLQFLIQYYNGEERAKGNILERFSAQQFPDLHSELNLSSLELGDSALYFCASSYGLAGGPGTGELFFGEGSRLTVL.

The CDR3 is CASTRDSGFTEAFF. The CDR3 DNA follows: TGTGCCAGCACTCGTGACAGCGGGTTCACTGAAGCTTTCTTT. The V gene is TRBV28, the J gene TRBJ1-1; D is perhaps TRBD1 (5 bases). The CDR3 runs to 14 residues. The V gene lost 7 bases and the J gene lost 4 bases, with 16 bases spanning the gap. Germline CDR1 reads MDHEN; CDR2 reads SYDVKM.

J is TRBJ2-7 and V is TRBV28; no definite D call. Trimming pared 3 bases from V and 2 bases from J, leaving 11 bases between. Germline assignment: CDR1 MDHEN and CDR2 SYDVKM. This CDR3 region has 14 residues. The CDR3 region has the DNA TGTGCCAGCAGTTTCAGAGGCACAACCTACGAGCAGTACTTC. Protein sequence: CASSFRGTTYEQYF.

This chain joins TRBV7-2 and TRBJ1-5; D perhaps matches TRBD1 (6 bases). The CDR3 spans 14 residues. Germline V gene data show CDR1 as SGHTA and CDR2 as FQGNSA. V was clipped by 5 bases and J by 6 bases, with 14 bases between them. The CDR3 DNA reads as TGTGCCAGCAGCAGAATCACAGGGACTCAGCCCCAGCATTTT. Its protein is CASSRITGTQPQHF.

The rearrangement uses TRBV29-1 and TRBJ2-3; 7 bases are a match to TRBD1. Germline V gene lookup returns CDR1 SQVTM and CDR2 ANQGSEA. This CDR3 is 14 amino acids long. V gave up 7 bases and J gave up 7 bases; unmatched junction bases: 14. The CDR3 DNA follows: TGCAGCGCCCTAAGCCCTGACAGGGTGTATACGCAGTATTTT. Its protein product is CSALSPDRVYTQYF.

The rearrangement links TRBV18 to TRBJ2-5, with 8 bases that match TRBD2. Germline assignment: CDR1 KGHSH and CDR2 LQKENI. J was trimmed by 2 bases and V by 5 bases; bases with no gene match: 4. CDR3 size: 14 residues. The chain's CDR3 is CASSEGTSQETQYF. Here the CDR3 DNA reads TGTGCCAGCTCAGAAGGGACTAGTCAAGAGACCCAGTACTTC. The full variable domain, in which reference TRBV18 and TRBJ2-5 provide the parts outside the CDR3, is NAGVMQNPRHLVRRRGQEARLRCSPMKGHSHVYWYRQLPEEGLKFMVYLQKENIIDESGMPKERFSAEFPKEGPSILRIQQVVRGDSAAYFCASSEGTSQETQYFGPGTRLLVL.

The rearrangement joins TRBV27 to TRBJ2-7; 7 nucleotides agree with TRBD2. The CDR3 contains 15 residues. Germline CDR1 reads MNHEY; CDR2 reads SMNVEV (reference sequence). Trimming cost V 2 bases and J 2 bases; bases outside gene matches: 6. In nucleotides, the CDR3 is TGTGCCAGCAGTTTAGTGGGACTACAGACCTACGAGCAGTACTTC. Protein sequence: CASSLVGLQTYEQYF.

The chain uses TRBV19 and TRBJ1-2, with 8 positions matching TRBD1. V dropped 1 base and J dropped 7; count of bases not matched to a gene: 5. The CDR3 is made up of 14 amino acids. Germline lookup yields CDR1 LNHDA and CDR2 SQIVND (reference sequence). As DNA, the CDR3 is TGTGCCAGTAGTATAGGCCAGGGGGCCAGTGGCTACACCTTC. Its translation is CASSIGQGASGYTF.

This chain connects TRBV19 to TRBJ2-1; D ambiguous. CDR1 and CDR2 from the germline V gene are LNHDA and SQIVND (reference sequence). Trimming removed 2 bases at V and 1 base at J, with 6 bases between. There are 14 residues in the CDR3. CDR3 residues: CASSIHLSYNEQFF. The CDR3 nucleotides are TGTGCCAGTAGTATACACCTATCCTACAATGAGCAGTTCTTC.

This chain's CDR3 is CSVRISGQAYGYTF. The CDR3 DNA reads as TGCAGCGTACGAATTTCGGGACAGGCTTATGGCTACACCTTC. The chain is built from TRBV29-1 and TRBJ1-2; the match to TRBD1 covers 8 bases. Germline V gives CDR1 SQVTM, CDR2 ANQGSEA. The CDR3 consists of 14 residues. V shed 6 bases and J 5 bases; nucleotides not matched to a gene: 11.

This clone was recorded a few times. The chain is built from TRBV7-6 and TRBJ2-1; D unclear. Between the trimmed V and J ends, which lost 3 bases and 4 bases, there was a span of 4 bases. The CDR3 loop spans 12 amino acids. The germline V gene encodes CDR1 SGHVS and CDR2 FNYEAQ. The CDR3 bases are TGTGCCAGCAGCTTGACTTACAATGAGCAGTTCTTC. It codes for CASSLTYNEQFF.

In DNA form, the CDR3 reads TGTGCCAGCAGCAACGGACTAGCGGGGTTCACAGATACGCAGTATTTT. Its translation: CASSNGLAGFTDTQYF. The V and J genes are TRBV5-5 and TRBJ2-3; 12 bases line up with TRBD2. V gave up 4 bases and J gave up 2 bases; unmatched junction bases: 5. This CDR3 has 16 residues. Germline-derived CDR1 and CDR2 are SGHKS and YYEKEE (reference sequence).

Comments on this clone: Other nucleotide sequences from this sample produce the same CDR3. The rearrangement joins TRBV7-2 to TRBJ2-7, with TRBD1 matching over 8 bases. The CDR3 totals 14 residues. V lost 5 bases, J lost 0 bases, and 3 bases stayed unmatched. Germline loops: CDR1 SGHTA, CDR2 FQGNSA. The CDR3 protein is CASSPQGASYEQYF. CDR3 sequence (DNA): TGTGCCAGCAGCCCTCAGGGGGCCTCCTACGAGCAGTACTTC.

The chain couples TRBV9 to TRBJ1-6; 7 bases fit TRBD1. This CDR3 spans 14 amino acids. Germline V gene sequence: CDR1 SGDLS, CDR2 YYNGEE. With 5 bases clipped from V and 5 bases from J, the junction kept 4 bases outside the gene matches. This chain's CDR3 is CASRTGTDNSPLHF. CDR3 DNA sequence: TGTGCCAGCAGGACGGGGACAGATAATTCACCCCTCCACTTT.

The CDR3 DNA reads as TGTGCCAGCAGTGAATGGCCAGGGAACTCACCCCTCCACTTT. Residues: CASSEWPGNSPLHF. This sequence joins TRBV25-1 and TRBJ1-6, with D perhaps TRBD1 (5 bases). Germline CDR1 MGHDK, CDR2 SYGVNS. This CDR3 region has 14 residues. Trimming removed 1 base at V and 10 bases at J, with 11 bases between. The entire variable domain, with the rest obtained from reference TRBV25-1 and TRBJ1-6, is as follows: EADIYQTPRYLVIGTGKKITLECSQTMGHDKMYWYQQDPGMELHLIHYSYGVNSTEKGDLSSESTVSRIRTEHFPLTLESARPSHTSQYLCASSEWPGNSPLHFGNGTRLTVT.

The chain combines TRBV28 with TRBJ2-2; no clear D. The germline CDR1 and CDR2 sequences are MDHEN and SYDVKM. The CDR3 sequence is 12 residues long. Trimming shortened V by 3 bases and J by 7 bases, and 6 bases separated the two germline ends. CDR3 in amino acids: CASSLVVGELFF. DNA for the CDR3: TGTGCCAGCAGTTTGGTAGTCGGGGAGCTGTTTTTT.

V usage is TRBV19 and J usage is TRBJ1-5, with 7 positions matching TRBD1. The germline CDR1 and CDR2 sequences are LNHDA and SQIVND (reference sequence). Germline trimming cut 7 bases from V and 4 bases from J; bases unmatched to any gene: 10. This CDR3 contains 15 residues. This CDR3 is CASNIGDRVNQPQHF. The CDR3 DNA is TGTGCCAGTAATATCGGGGACAGAGTGAATCAGCCCCAGCATTTT.

The chain uses TRBV5-6 and TRBJ2-3; D not certain. V was pared by 2 bases and J by 6 bases, with 13 bases between. The germline gives CDR1 SGHDT, CDR2 YYEEEE. This CDR3 has 14 residues. The CDR3 is CASSLYPQADTQYF. As DNA, the CDR3 is TGTGCCAGCAGCTTATATCCTCAGGCTGATACGCAGTATTTT.

The rearrangement uses TRBV4-1 and TRBJ1-5; no definite D call. From germline, CDR1 is MGHRA and CDR2 YSYEKL. V was trimmed by 3 bases and J by 3 bases, leaving 9 bases between them. There are 14 residues in the CDR3. The CDR3 DNA reads as TGCGCCAGCAGCCACGCGGGTGACAATCAGCCCCAGCATTTT. Translated, it gives CASSHAGDNQPQHF.

This clone has a single count. The V call is TRBV10-3, the J call TRBJ2-1; 10 bases line up with TRBD2. V trimming: 0 bases; J trimming: 9 bases; junction bases outside the gene matches: 8. The CDR3 runs to 16 residues. Germline CDR1 reads ENHRY; CDR2 reads SYGVKD. Here the CDR3 reads CAISESGLAGAAEQFF. The CDR3, as DNA: TGTGCCATCAGTGAGTCGGGGCTAGCGGGAGCCGCTGAGCAGTTCTTC.

This chain joins TRBV6-5 and TRBJ2-5, with D possibly being TRBD2 (5 bases). V lost 6 bases and J 11 bases, leaving 13 bases between the germline ends. Germline CDR1 reads MNHEY; CDR2 reads SVGAGI. This CDR3 is 11 amino acids long. CDR3 DNA: TGTGCCAGCAGAGTGGACCGACTACAGTACTTC. Amino acids: CASRVDRLQYF.

This chain joins TRBV11-2 and TRBJ1-1, with 7 nucleotides matching TRBD1. CDR1 and CDR2 (germline): SGHAT, FQNNGV. With V trimmed by 1 base and J by 1 base, 9 bases remained unmatched. The CDR3 has 17 residues. The CDR3 region has the DNA TGTGCCAGCAGCTTAGTCCCCATGACAGGGCCGAACACTGAAGCTTTCTTT. The encoded protein is CASSLVPMTGPNTEAFF. The full variable domain, its missing parts supplied by reference TRBV11-2 and TRBJ1-1, is EAGVAQSPRYKIIEKRQSVAFWCNPISGHATLYWYQQILGQGPKLLIQFQNNGVVDDSQLPKDRFSAERLKGVDSTLKIQPAKLEDSAVYLCASSLVPMTGPNTEAFFGQGTRLTVV.